Shown below are 32 T cell receptor beta chains from a single sample sequenced in a study of blood T cell repertoires in COVID-19. The method was immunoSEQ multiplex PCR; TCRdb's version includes in-frame clones alone and lacks a portion of them. In the table there are 500,000 or so clones, roughly 90% of which are singletons. The source material was PBMCs or T cells enriched from blood (not recorded which). Receptors were obtained from a woman younger than 30 who had recovered from COVID-19.

The chain employs TRBV29-1 and TRBJ1-1; 7 nucleotides line up with TRBD1. This CDR3 contains 12 residues. V lost 3 bases and J lost 7; bases outside the gene matches: 5. CDR1 and CDR2 from the germline V gene are SQVTM and ANQGSEA. The CDR3 DNA reads as TGCAGCGTTGAGCCGCAGGGGGGTGAAGCTTTCTTT. Its protein is CSVEPQGGEAFF.

The sample holds one count of this clone. The chain is built from TRBV6-5 and TRBJ1-2; 8 bases match TRBD1. CDR1 and CDR2 (germline): MNHEY, SVGAGI. The V and J ends lost 6 bases and 6 bases, in that order; junction bases with no gene match: 9. This CDR3 comprises 14 residues. CDR3 coding DNA: TGTGCCAGCAGCCTATCGACAGGGGAGAATGGCTACACCTTC. Encoded protein: CASSLSTGENGYTF.

A few counts support this clone. The V gene is TRBV6-6, the J gene TRBJ2-5, with TRBD2 matching 8 bases. This CDR3 has 14 amino acids. Germline V gives CDR1 MNHNY, CDR2 SVGAGI (reference sequence). Trimming cost V 7 bases and J 4 bases; bases outside gene matches: 8. This chain's CDR3 is CASKEAGDAETQYF. The CDR3 nucleotides are TGTGCCAGCAAGGAAGCGGGGGATGCAGAGACCCAGTACTTC.

Concerning this clone itself: This specimen includes other DNA sequences encoding the same CDR3. V and J are TRBV5-1 and TRBJ1-1; 9 bases are a match to TRBD1. This CDR3 region has 14 residues. Germline V gives CDR1 SGHRS, CDR2 YFSETQ. V shed 1 base, J shed 3 bases, and the junction held 1 base outside the gene matches. CDR3 loop: CASSLRQGDTEAFF. CDR3 coding DNA: TGCGCCAGCAGCTTGAGACAGGGGGACACTGAAGCTTTCTTT.

V is TRBV30 and J is TRBJ2-2; D call uncertain. V gave up 8 bases and J gave up 3 bases, with 4 bases separating them. The length of the CDR3 is 10 residues. Germline lookup yields CDR1 GTSNPN and CDR2 SVGIG (reference sequence). CDR3 sequence: CALDTGELFF. In DNA form, the CDR3 reads TGTGCCCTCGACACCGGGGAGCTGTTTTTT.

CDR3 protein: CASSPDRALGSDEQFF. CDR3 coding DNA: TGTGCCAGCAGTCCCGACAGGGCACTTGGGTCGGATGAGCAGTTCTTC. The V call is TRBV6-2 or TRBV6-3, the J call TRBJ2-1; 7 nucleotides align to TRBD1. This CDR3 region has 16 residues. After removal of 5 bases from V and 8 bases from J, the junction contained 15 bases not matched to a gene. Per germline, CDR1 MNHEY and CDR2 SVGEGT.

This rearrangement joins TRBV4-1 to TRBJ2-1; TRBD2 agrees at 11 bases. This CDR3 has 13 residues. V was pared by 3 bases and J by 15 bases, with 7 bases of the junction left unmatched. Germline CDR1 and CDR2: MGHRA and YSYEKL. The CDR3 sequence: CASSQLAGGFGFF. In DNA form, the CDR3 reads TGCGCCAGCAGCCAGTTAGCGGGGGGGTTCGGGTTCTTC.

V usage is TRBV14 and J usage is TRBJ1-2; D ambiguous. CDR3 length: 13 amino acids. CDR1 and CDR2 from the germline V gene are SGHDN and FVKESK. The ends were cut back, 0 bases at V and 7 bases at J, with 9 bases in the middle. Written as DNA, the CDR3 is TGTGCCAGCAGCCAAGATTGGAGTGCTGGCTACACCTTC. Translation gives CASSQDWSAGYTF.

CDR3 DNA: TGTGCCAGCAGCTTTCCAGGGGGCAACTATGGCTACACCTTC. Amino acid sequence: CASSFPGGNYGYTF. The chain is built from TRBV5-8 and TRBJ1-2, with 8 bases aligning to TRBD1. The CDR3 spans 14 residues. V gave up 2 bases and J gave up 2 bases; unmatched junction bases: 2. Germline values: CDR1 SGHTS, CDR2 YDEGEE.

The genes are TRBV30 and TRBJ1-3; D perhaps matches TRBD1 (6 bases). The V end lost 0 bases, the J end lost 2 bases, and 11 bases lay between the germline ends. The CDR3 has 15 residues. Per the germline V gene, CDR1 is GTSNPN and CDR2 is SVGIG (reference sequence). CDR3 DNA sequence: TGTGCCTGGAGTGTTTTTGGACAGCCTGGAAACACCATATATTTT. Translation: CAWSVFGQPGNTIYF. Looking up the rest from reference TRBV30 and TRBJ1-3 gives the full variable domain: SQTIHQWPATLVQPVGSPLSLECTVEGTSNPNLYWYRQAAGRGLQLLFYSVGIGQISSEVPQNLSASRPQDRQFILSSKKLLLSDSGFYLCAWSVFGQPGNTIYFGEGSWLTVV.

V and J are TRBV29-1 and TRBJ1-5; no firm D call. CDR1 and CDR2 (germline): SQVTM, ANQGSEA. V lost 4 bases and J 4 bases, leaving 8 bases between the germline ends. CDR3 length: 12 residues. The chain's CDR3 is CSVVVENQPQHF. The CDR3 nucleotides read TGCAGCGTTGTTGTAGAGAATCAGCCCCAGCATTTT.

The chain has TRBV7-2 and TRBJ2-7; D perhaps matches TRBD2 (6 bases). The length of the CDR3 is 15 residues. Trimming cost V 1 base and J 6 bases, with 16 bases left between them. Germline V CDR1 and CDR2: SGHTA, FQGNSA. CDR3 residues: CASSLVPGTLSEQYF. The CDR3 DNA sequence: TGTGCCAGCAGCTTAGTACCTGGGACTCTCTCCGAGCAGTACTTC.

V and J are TRBV12-5 and TRBJ2-3; no reliable D call. Between the trimmed V and J ends, which lost 2 bases and 0 bases, there was a span of 12 bases. There are 16 residues in the CDR3. Germline V lookup: CDR1 LGHNT, CDR2 FRNRAP. CDR3 sequence (DNA): TGTGCTAGTGGTTTGAGCCGATTCACTAGCACAGATACGCAGTATTTT. This codes for CASGLSRFTSTDTQYF.

This chain joins TRBV6-5 and TRBJ1-5; 7 bases align to TRBD1. With V trimmed by 9 bases and J by 3 bases, 8 bases remained unmatched. There are 14 residues in the CDR3. Per the germline V gene, CDR1 is MNHEY and CDR2 is SVGAGI. CDR3 sequence (DNA): TGTGCCAGTTACCCGGACAGGCCCAATCAGCCCCAGCATTTT. This gives the protein CASYPDRPNQPQHF.

The DNA of the CDR3 is TGCAGCGTTGAAGTCCAACAGGGGGTTAGCGATACGCAGTATTTT. Translating it yields CSVEVQQGVSDTQYF. The J gene is TRBJ2-3, the V gene TRBV29-1; 8 positions match TRBD1. V lost 1 base and J lost 6; bases outside the gene matches: 9. CDR3 length: 15 residues. The V gene's germline CDR1 is SQVTM and CDR2 ANQGSEA.

The chain couples TRBV4-1 to TRBJ2-4; a possible D gene is TRBD2 (5 bases). The CDR3 contains 15 residues. Trimming removed 4 bases at V and 0 bases at J, with 10 bases between. Germline V gene sequence: CDR1 MGHRA, CDR2 YSYEKL. The CDR3 DNA is TGCGCCAGCAGCCCCCACGGACTAGCCAAAAACATTCAGTACTTC. Protein: CASSPHGLAKNIQYF.

This chain connects TRBV29-1 to TRBJ2-2; TRBD2 aligns across 10 bases. CDR1 is SQVTM, CDR2 ANQGSEA, per germline. The V gene end was trimmed by 7 bases and the J gene end by 7 bases; junction bases not matched to a gene: 9. The CDR3 contains 14 residues. This CDR3 is CSGGSGGAYGELFF. CDR3 nucleotide sequence: TGCAGCGGAGGGAGCGGGGGGGCTTACGGGGAGCTGTTTTTT.

The gene calls are TRBV28 and TRBJ2-5, with D possibly being TRBD2 (5 bases). The germline gives CDR1 MDHEN, CDR2 SYDVKM. This CDR3 contains 14 residues. Trimming removed 1 base from V and 4 bases from J, with 10 bases in between. The CDR3: CASSLSRVGETQYF. For the CDR3, the DNA is TGTGCCAGCAGTTTATCGAGGGTTGGAGAGACCCAGTACTTC.

This clone has only a few counts. The gene calls are TRBV27 and TRBJ1-2; the D is unclear. With 7 bases removed from V and 8 bases from J, the gap between germline ends came to 26 bases. This CDR3 is built from 16 residues. The germline V gene encodes CDR1 MNHEY and CDR2 SMNVEV (reference sequence). In nucleotides, the CDR3 is TGTGCCAGCACCTCGGACCGGGGTGCGCTCCTCGGAGGCTACACCTTC. It codes for CASTSDRGALLGGYTF.

V is TRBV7-2 and J is TRBJ2-7; 7 nucleotides align to TRBD1. V lost 6 bases, J lost 0 bases, and 5 bases stayed unmatched. This CDR3 comprises 14 residues. Germline V gives CDR1 SGHTA, CDR2 FQGNSA. CDR3 DNA: TGTGCCAGCAGTCCACAGGGGCTCTCCTACGAGCAGTACTTC. Its protein product is CASSPQGLSYEQYF.

The V and J genes are TRBV19 and TRBJ1-2; weak D call: TRBD1 (5 bases). The V end was cut by 1 base, the J end by 8 bases, with 11 bases between. CDR1 and CDR2 (germline): LNHDA, SQIVND (reference sequence). CDR3 length: 13 residues. CDR3 amino acids: CASSIGGREGYTF. DNA for the CDR3: TGTGCCAGTAGTATAGGGGGCCGTGAGGGCTACACCTTC. Using reference TRBV19 and TRBJ1-2 for the parts outside the CDR3, the full variable domain is DGGITQSPKYLFRKEGQNVTLSCEQNLNHDAMYWYRQDPGQGLRLIYYSQIVNDFQKGDIAEGYSVSREKKESFPLTVTSAQKNPTAFYLCASSIGGREGYTFGSGTRLTVV.

As for this clone: This specimen includes other DNA sequences encoding the same CDR3. V usage is TRBV30 and J usage is TRBJ1-1, with D perhaps TRBD1 (5 bases). This CDR3 region has 11 residues. CDR1 is GTSNPN and CDR2 is SVGIG in the germline V gene (reference sequence). Trimming took 0 bases from V and 6 from J, leaving 5 bases between them. CDR3: CAWSVGAEAFF. CDR3 in DNA: TGTGCCTGGAGTGTAGGGGCTGAAGCTTTCTTT.

The CDR3 reads CASRGGRGDQPQHF. CDR3 DNA: TGTGCCAGCAGGGGGGGCAGGGGGGATCAGCCCCAGCATTTT. The V and J genes are TRBV2 and TRBJ1-5, with 7 bases matching TRBD1. The CDR3 has 14 residues. Germline-derived CDR1 and CDR2 are SNHLY and FYNNEI. Unmatched junction bases numbered 7, after V lost 6 bases and J lost 5 bases.

This clone was detected only once. This chain uses TRBV7-9 with TRBJ1-2; TRBD1 matches 8 bases. The ends lost 8 bases at V and 2 bases at J; junction bases unmatched: 7. Looked up from germline, CDR1 is SEHNR and CDR2 is FQNEAQ (reference sequence). CDR3 length: 14 amino acids. CDR3 loop: CASRQGKENYGYTF. CDR3 in DNA: TGTGCCAGCCGACAGGGGAAAGAAAACTATGGCTACACCTTC.

With regard to this clone: This same CDR3 is encoded by further DNA sequences in the sample. J is TRBJ1-1 and V is TRBV5-1; maybe TRBD1 (6 bases). V was pared by 2 bases and J by 2 bases, with 10 bases between. The CDR3 totals 14 residues. CDR1 SGHRS and CDR2 YFSETQ come from the germline V gene. The CDR3 region has the DNA TGCGCCAGCAGCTTAACGACAGGCAACACTGAAGCTTTCTTT. It yields the protein CASSLTTGNTEAFF.

This chain joins TRBV11-2 and TRBJ1-1; D possibly corresponds to TRBD1 (5 bases). V was shortened by 6 bases and J by 0 bases, with 8 bases between the two germline ends. The CDR3 is made up of 13 amino acids. Germline assignment: CDR1 SGHAT and CDR2 FQNNGV. The CDR3 region has the DNA TGTGCCAGCAGGACAGAGATGAACACTGAAGCTTTCTTT. It translates to CASRTEMNTEAFF.

This chain joins TRBV12-5 and TRBJ2-5; unclear D gene. Trimming pared 6 bases from V and 1 base from J, leaving 12 bases between. The CDR3 extends over 14 amino acids. Germline V CDR1 and CDR2: LGHNT, FRNRAP. CDR3 DNA: TGTGCTAGTGGATACCAGGCGAGCCAAGAGACCCAGTACTTC. Translated: CASGYQASQETQYF. Full variable domain (remainder filled in from reference TRBV12-5 and TRBJ2-5): DARVTQTPRHKVTEMGQEVTMRCQPILGHNTVFWYRQTMMQGLELLAYFRNRAPLDDSGMPKDRFSAEMPDATLATLKIQPSEPRDSAVYFCASGYQASQETQYFGPGTRLLVL.

This sequence joins TRBV10-1 and TRBJ2-1; 10 positions agree with TRBD2. Trimming cost V 3 bases and J 9 bases; bases outside gene matches: 14. The CDR3 runs 17 residues. Germline V gene data show CDR1 as WNHNN and CDR2 as SYGVQD (reference sequence). The CDR3 bases are TGCGCCAGCAGTGAAACTCGGACTAGCGGATACCTTACTGAGCAGTTCTTC. Translating gives CASSETRTSGYLTEQFF.

The gene calls are TRBV2 and TRBJ1-1; 10 bases are a match to TRBD1. The germline V gene has CDR1 SNHLY and CDR2 FYNNEI. The CDR3 is 14 residues long. V lost 3 bases to trimming and J lost 4 bases; unmatched junction nucleotides: 2. For the CDR3, the DNA is TGTGCCAGCAGTGAGAGGACAGGGGGCACTGAAGCTTTCTTT. This codes for CASSERTGGTEAFF.

This clone showed up just a few times. V usage is TRBV4-1 and J usage is TRBJ2-7, with TRBD2 matching over 9 bases. Germline assignment: CDR1 MGHRA and CDR2 YSYEKL. J lost 4 bases, V lost 3 bases, and 10 bases had no gene match. This CDR3 spans 16 amino acids. The chain's CDR3 is CASSQDGTSNGYEQYF. The CDR3 nucleotides are TGCGCCAGCAGCCAGGACGGGACTAGCAACGGGTACGAGCAGTACTTC.

This chain uses TRBV19 with TRBJ2-7; D may be TRBD2 (6 bases). Germline values: CDR1 LNHDA, CDR2 SQIVND (reference sequence). The length of the CDR3 is 15 residues. Trimming pared 5 bases from V and 4 bases from J, leaving 18 bases between. Written as DNA, the CDR3 is TGTGCCAGTAGTGTCGGGACTTCGAAGTCGTACGAGCAGTACTTC. Its protein is CASSVGTSKSYEQYF.

A remark on this clone: Other DNA sequences from this sample encode an identical CDR3 as well. The chain carries TRBV12-3 or TRBV12-4 and TRBJ1-5; D uncertain. V lost 1 base to trimming and J lost 6 bases, with 7 bases between them. This CDR3 has 13 residues. CDR3 region: CASSLGGSQPQHF. The CDR3 coding sequence is TGTGCCAGCAGTTTAGGTGGCAGTCAGCCCCAGCATTTT.